This T cell receptor beta chain is drawn from a study of beta chain features in type 1 diabetes. Study-wide findings and caveats: For Type 1 diabetes patients, all four CD4+ subsets carried TCRB CDR3s that were moderately but significantly shorter. The naive, central memory and Treg TCRB repertoires of patients appeared to be more similar to one another than those of healthy donors.

Germline lookup yields CDR1 SGHKS and CDR2 YYEKEE (reference sequence). The V gene end was trimmed by 0 bases and the J gene end by 14 bases; junction bases not matched to a gene: 12. The CDR3 covers 14 residues. Expressed TCRB transcripts were sequenced because the entire RNA isolate underwent reverse transcription. Profiling relied on immunoSEQ multiplex PCR, and the TCRdb table lists in-frame clones only, not all of them. The data contain fewer than 45,000 clones, 66% of them singletons. As regards this clone: Its antigen is currently unknown.

The chain employs TRBV5-5 and TRBJ2-5; TRBD2 matches at 8 bases. Specimen: Tregs from blood. This receptor was taken from a man aged 30-40 years with type 1 diabetes. Some clones in this sample may be carry-over from other donors' samples. DNA for the CDR3: TGTGCCAGCAGCTTGGCGGGGGGGGACACCAGTCTTTACTTC. It codes for CASSLAGGDTSLYF.